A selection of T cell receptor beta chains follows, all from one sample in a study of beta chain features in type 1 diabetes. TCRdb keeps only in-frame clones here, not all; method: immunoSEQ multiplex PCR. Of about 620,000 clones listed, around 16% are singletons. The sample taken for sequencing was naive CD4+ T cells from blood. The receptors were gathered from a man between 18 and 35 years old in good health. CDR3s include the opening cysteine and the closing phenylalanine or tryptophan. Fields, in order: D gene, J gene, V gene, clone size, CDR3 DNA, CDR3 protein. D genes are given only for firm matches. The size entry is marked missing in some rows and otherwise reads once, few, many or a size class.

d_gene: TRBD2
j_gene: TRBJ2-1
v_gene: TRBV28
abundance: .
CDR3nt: TGTGCCAGCAAGGCGGGACTATCCAATGAGCAGTTCTTC
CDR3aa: CASKAGLSNEQFF

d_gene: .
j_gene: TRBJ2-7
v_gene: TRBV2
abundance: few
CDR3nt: TGTGCCAGCACTGGGACCGAGGGATATACCTACGAGCAGTACTTC
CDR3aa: CASTGTEGYTYEQYF

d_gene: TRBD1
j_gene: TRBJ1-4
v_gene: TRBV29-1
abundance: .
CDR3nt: TGCAGCGTACGGACAGGGGGAACAACTAATGAAAAACTGTTTTTT
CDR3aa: CSVRTGGTTNEKLFF

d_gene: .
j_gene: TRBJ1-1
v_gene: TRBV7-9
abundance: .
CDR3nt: TGTGCCAGCAGCTTTAACAGGGTGAGGGACACTGAAGCTTTCTTT
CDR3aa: CASSFNRVRDTEAFF

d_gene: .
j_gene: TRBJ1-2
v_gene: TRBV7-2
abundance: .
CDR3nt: TGTGCCAGCAGCTTAGTGCCAGGGGAAGTCTATGGCTACACCTTC
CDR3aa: CASSLVPGEVYGYTF

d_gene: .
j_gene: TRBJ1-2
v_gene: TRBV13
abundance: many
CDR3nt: TGTGCCAGCAGCTTCGAGGGGCAAGGTGGCAGTGGCTACACCTTC
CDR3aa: CASSFEGQGGSGYTF

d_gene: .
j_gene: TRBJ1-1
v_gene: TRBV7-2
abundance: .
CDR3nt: TGTGCCAGCAGCTTATATGAGAACACTGAAGCTTTCTTT
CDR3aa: CASSLYENTEAFF

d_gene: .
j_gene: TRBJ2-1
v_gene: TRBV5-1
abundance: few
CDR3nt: TGCGCCAGCAGGGAAAGATCAAACAACAATGAGCAGTTCTTC
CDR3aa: CASRERSNNNEQFF

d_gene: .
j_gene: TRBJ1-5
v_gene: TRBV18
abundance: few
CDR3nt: TGTGCCAGCTCACCACCGAAGGGGGGACGGAACAATCAGCCCCAGCATTTT
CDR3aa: CASSPPKGGRNNQPQHF

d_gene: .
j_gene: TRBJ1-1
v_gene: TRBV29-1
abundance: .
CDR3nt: TGCAGCGCACAGACAGGGAACACTGAAGCTTTCTTT
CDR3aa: CSAQTGNTEAFF

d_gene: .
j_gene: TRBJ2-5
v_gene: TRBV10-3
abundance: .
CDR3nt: TGTGCCATCAGTGACCGCAGGGGTCCGGAGACCCAGTACTTC
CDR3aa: CAISDRRGPETQYF

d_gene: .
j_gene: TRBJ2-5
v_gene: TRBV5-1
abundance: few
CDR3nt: TGCGCCAGCAGCTCTCTAACAACGGGGTCAGAGACCCAGTACTTC
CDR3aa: CASSSLTTGSETQYF

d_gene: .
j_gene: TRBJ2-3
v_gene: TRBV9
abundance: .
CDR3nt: TGTGCCAGCAGCATATACAACACAGATACGCAGTATTTT
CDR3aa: CASSIYNTDTQYF

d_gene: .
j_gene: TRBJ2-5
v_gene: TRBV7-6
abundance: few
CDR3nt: TGTGCCAGCAGCCTCGGACTTCAAGAGACCCAGTACTTC
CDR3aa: CASSLGLQETQYF

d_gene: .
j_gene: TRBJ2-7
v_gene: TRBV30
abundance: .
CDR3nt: TGTGCCTGGAGTGGGGTCTACGAGCAGTACTTC
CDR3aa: CAWSGVYEQYF

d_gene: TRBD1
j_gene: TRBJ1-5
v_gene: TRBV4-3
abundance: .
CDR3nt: TGCGCCAGCAGCGGATTTCTCCACCTCGGACAGGGAAGGAGCAATCAGCCCCAGCATTTT
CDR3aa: CASSGFLHLGQGRSNQPQHF

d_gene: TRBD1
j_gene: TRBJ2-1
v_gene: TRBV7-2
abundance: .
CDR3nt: TGTGCCAGCAGTCTGATAAGCCGGGACAGGGAACGGAATGAGCAGTTCTTC
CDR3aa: CASSLISRDRERNEQFF

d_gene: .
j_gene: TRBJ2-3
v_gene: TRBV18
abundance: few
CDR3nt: TGTGCCAGCTCACGCGATAGCACAGATACGCAGTATTTT
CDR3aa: CASSRDSTDTQYF

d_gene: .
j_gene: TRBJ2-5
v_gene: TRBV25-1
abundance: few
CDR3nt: TGTGCCAGCAGTGACCTGGGCCAAGAGACCCAGTACTTC
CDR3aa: CASSDLGQETQYF

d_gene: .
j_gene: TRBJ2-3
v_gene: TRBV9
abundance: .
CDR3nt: TGTGCCAGCAGCGTAGACAGCAGCACAGATACGCAGTATTTT
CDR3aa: CASSVDSSTDTQYF

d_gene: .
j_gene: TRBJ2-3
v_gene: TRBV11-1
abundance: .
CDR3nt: TGTGCCAGTAAGTTTGGGGGCACAGATACGCAGTATTTT
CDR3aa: CASKFGGTDTQYF

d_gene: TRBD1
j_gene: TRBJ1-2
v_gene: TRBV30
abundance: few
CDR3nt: TGTGCCTGGAGTGCGACAGGGCGATATGGCTACACCTTC
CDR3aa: CAWSATGRYGYTF

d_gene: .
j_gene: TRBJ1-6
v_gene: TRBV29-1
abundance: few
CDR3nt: TGCAGCGTTAAGGACACCAGCTCCTATAATTCACCCCTCCACTTT
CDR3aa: CSVKDTSSYNSPLHF

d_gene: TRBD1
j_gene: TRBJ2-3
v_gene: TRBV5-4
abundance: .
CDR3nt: TGTGCCAGCAGCTGGGGTCAGGGGGCCCTGGGCCGCACAGATACGCAGTATTTT
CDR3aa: CASSWGQGALGRTDTQYF

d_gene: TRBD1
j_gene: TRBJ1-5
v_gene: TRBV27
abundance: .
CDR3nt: TGTGCCAGCAGCCCCCCGACAGGGAGGCCCCAGCATTTT
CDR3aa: CASSPPTGRPQHF

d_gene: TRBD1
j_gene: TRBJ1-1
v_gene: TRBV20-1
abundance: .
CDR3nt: TGCAGTGCCCCTGGACAGGGCGCTTTCTTT
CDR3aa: CSAPGQGAFF

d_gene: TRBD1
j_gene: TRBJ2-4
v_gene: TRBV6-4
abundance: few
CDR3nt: TGTGCCAGCAGTGAAGGGACAGGGGGTTCTCGAAACATTCAGTACTTC
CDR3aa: CASSEGTGGSRNIQYF

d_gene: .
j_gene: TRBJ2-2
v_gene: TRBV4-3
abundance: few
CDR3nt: TGCGCCAGCAGCCAAGAGGTCGCAGCGAACACCGGGGAGCTGTTTTTT
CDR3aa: CASSQEVAANTGELFF

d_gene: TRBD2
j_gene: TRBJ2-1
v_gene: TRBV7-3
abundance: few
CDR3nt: TGTGCCAGCAGCTCTGGACTAGCGCTAGGAAATGAGCAGTTCTTC
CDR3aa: CASSSGLALGNEQFF

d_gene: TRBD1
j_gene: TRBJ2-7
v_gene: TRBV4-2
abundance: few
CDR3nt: TGTGCCAGCAGCCAAGAGGCCCGACCAGGGGGCGGCGGCGAGCAGTACTTC
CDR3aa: CASSQEARPGGGGEQYF

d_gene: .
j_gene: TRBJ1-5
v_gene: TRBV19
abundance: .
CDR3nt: TGTGCCACACGGGACACCTTTAGCAATCAGCCCCAGCATTTT
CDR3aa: CATRDTFSNQPQHF

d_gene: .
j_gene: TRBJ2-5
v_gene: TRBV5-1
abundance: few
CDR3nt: TGCGCCAGCAGCTTGGGACTAGGAGTAGAGACCCAGTACTTC
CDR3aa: CASSLGLGVETQYF

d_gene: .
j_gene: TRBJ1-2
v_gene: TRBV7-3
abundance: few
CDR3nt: TGTGCCAGCAGCTCGTTGAGGGTTACCTATGGCTACACCTTC
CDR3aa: CASSSLRVTYGYTF

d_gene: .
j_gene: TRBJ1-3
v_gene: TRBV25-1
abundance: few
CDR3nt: TGTGCCAGCAAAGAGTGGGGCGGGAGAGGAAACACCATATATTTT
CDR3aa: CASKEWGGRGNTIYF

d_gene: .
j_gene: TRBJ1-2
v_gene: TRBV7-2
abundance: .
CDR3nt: TGTGCCAGCAGCTTAGGGGCAGAGTCATATGGCTACACCTTC
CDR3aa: CASSLGAESYGYTF

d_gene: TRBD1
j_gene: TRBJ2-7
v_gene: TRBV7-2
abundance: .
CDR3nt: TGTGCCAGCAGCTTAGCCTCCGGGACAGGGGGCGAGCAGTACTTC
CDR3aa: CASSLASGTGGEQYF

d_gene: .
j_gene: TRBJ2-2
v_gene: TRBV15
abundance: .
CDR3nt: TGTGCCACCAGCTCCCCCAAGGGCTATCTCACCGGGGAGCTGTTTTTT
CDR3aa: CATSSPKGYLTGELFF

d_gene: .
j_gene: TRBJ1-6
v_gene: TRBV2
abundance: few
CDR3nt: TGTGCCAGCAGTGAGGTTGACGATTCACCCCTCCACTTT
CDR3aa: CASSEVDDSPLHF

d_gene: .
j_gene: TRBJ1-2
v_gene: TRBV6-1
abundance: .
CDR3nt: TGTGCCAGCAGTGATCGCAGAACGCTGGGTGGCTACACCTTC
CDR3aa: CASSDRRTLGGYTF

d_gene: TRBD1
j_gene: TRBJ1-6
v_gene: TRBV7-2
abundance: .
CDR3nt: TGTGCCAGCAGCCCGGACAGGGGTCGTTCACCCCTCCACTTT
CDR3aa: CASSPDRGRSPLHF

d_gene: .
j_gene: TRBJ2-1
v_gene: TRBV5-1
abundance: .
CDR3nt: TGCGCCAGCAGCTTGGTAGGAGGTGTTAACTACAATGAGCAGTTCTTC
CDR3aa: CASSLVGGVNYNEQFF

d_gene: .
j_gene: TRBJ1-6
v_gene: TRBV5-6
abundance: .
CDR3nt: TGTGCCAGCAGCCGCCTTGGCAGGCAGAATTCACCCCTCCACTTT
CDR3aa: CASSRLGRQNSPLHF

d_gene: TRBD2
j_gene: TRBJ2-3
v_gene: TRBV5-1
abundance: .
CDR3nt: TGCGCCAGCAGCCAGACCGCGGGAGGGCCAGATACGCAGTATTTT
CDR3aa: CASSQTAGGPDTQYF

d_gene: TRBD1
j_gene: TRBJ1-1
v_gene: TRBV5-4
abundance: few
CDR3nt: TGTGCCAGCAGCCGCCCCCCGGGACAGGGGACTGAAGCTTTCTTT
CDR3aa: CASSRPPGQGTEAFF